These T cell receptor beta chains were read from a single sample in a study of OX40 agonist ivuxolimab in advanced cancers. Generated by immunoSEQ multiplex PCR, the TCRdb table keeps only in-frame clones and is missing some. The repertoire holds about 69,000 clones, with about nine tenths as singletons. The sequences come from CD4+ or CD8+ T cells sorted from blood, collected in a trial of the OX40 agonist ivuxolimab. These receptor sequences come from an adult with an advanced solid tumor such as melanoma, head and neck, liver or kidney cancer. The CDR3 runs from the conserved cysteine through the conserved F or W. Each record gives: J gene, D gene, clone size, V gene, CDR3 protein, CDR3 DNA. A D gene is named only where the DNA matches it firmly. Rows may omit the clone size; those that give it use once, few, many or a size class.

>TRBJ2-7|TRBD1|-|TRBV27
CASSALTGVHEQYF
TGTGCCAGCAGTGCGCTGACAGGGGTTCACGAGCAGTACTTC
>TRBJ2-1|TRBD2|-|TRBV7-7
CASSLLAGASYNEQFF
TGTGCCAGCAGCTTATTAGCGGGAGCGTCCTACAATGAGCAGTTCTTC
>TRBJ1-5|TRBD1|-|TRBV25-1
CATGQGSGQPQHF
TGTGCCACCGGACAGGGGAGCGGTCAGCCCCAGCATTTT
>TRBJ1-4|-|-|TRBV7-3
CASSFVFGKLFF
TGTGCCAGCAGCTTTGTATTCGGAAAACTGTTTTTT
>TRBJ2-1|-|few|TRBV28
CASSPSRGIYNEQFF
TGTGCCAGCAGTCCCTCGAGGGGTATCTACAATGAGCAGTTCTTC
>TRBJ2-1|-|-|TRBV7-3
CASSSTPGGRGDEQFF
TGTGCCAGCAGCTCCACCCCTGGCGGCCGAGGGGATGAGCAGTTCTTC
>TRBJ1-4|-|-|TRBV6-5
CASRVFANQGEKLFF
TGTGCCAGCAGGGTTTTCGCTAATCAGGGGGAAAAACTGTTTTTT
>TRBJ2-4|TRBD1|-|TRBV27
CPFLEGAENIQYF
TGTCCTTTCCTTGAGGGGGCGGAGAACATTCAGTACTTC
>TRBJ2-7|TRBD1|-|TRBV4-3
CASSPGQGAHEQYF
TGCGCCAGCAGCCCGGGACAGGGCGCCCACGAGCAGTACTTC
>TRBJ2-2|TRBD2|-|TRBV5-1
CASSLIASGSGELFF
TGCGCCAGCAGCTTGATCGCTAGCGGGAGTGGGGAGCTGTTTTTT
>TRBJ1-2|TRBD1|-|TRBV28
CASSLRGQNYGYTF
TGTGCCAGCAGTTTAAGGGGACAGAACTATGGCTACACCTTC
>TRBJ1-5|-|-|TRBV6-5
CASSYGGGNSNQPQHF
TGTGCCAGCAGTTACGGGGGGGGAAATAGCAATCAGCCCCAGCATTTT